This TCR beta chain appears in the sequencing data of a study of beta chain features in type 1 diabetes. General study findings and limits: Since sequencing was performed on cDNA, cells with high TCR expression could be over-represented. More deletions and fewer insertions at VDJ junctions were seen in type 1 diabetes patients.

The sequenced template was cDNA made from the entire isolated RNA. Roughly 3.6 million reads on average were seen across naive, central memory and regulatory T cell samples. The table came from immunoSEQ multiplex PCR; TCRdb's copy has only in-frame clones and leaves some out. The sample includes hundreds of thousands of clones, approximately 30% seen only once; the top ten take about 0.065%. With regard to this clone: What it recognizes is unknown.

CDR3 length: 15 amino acids. Germline V gene data show CDR1 as SQVTM and CDR2 as ANQGSEA. The J segment lost 6 bases and the V segment lost 6 bases, leaving 7 bases of the junction unmatched. The chain has TRBV29-1 and TRBJ2-2, with TRBD2 matching 13 bases. The sequenced material came from naive CD4+ T cells from blood. This receptor was identified in a man aged 18-30 years in good health. For the CDR3, the DNA is TGCAGCGTATTGCCGGGACTAGCGGGACCCGGGGAGCTGTTTTTT. This gives the protein CSVLPGLAGPGELFF.